The clone carrying this TCR beta chain was seen just once. The antigen is unknown. TCRdb keeps only in-frame clones here, not all; method: immunoSEQ multiplex PCR. The data show 100,000 to 110,000 clones, about 94% seen once. This entry comes from a study of siplizumab effects on memory and regulatory T cells. General study results and limits: Whether proliferating Tregs in siplizumab cultures suppress was not functionally confirmed. A major contribution to the alloresponse seemed to be made by naive T cells, which seemed more diverse than memory cells. Alloreactive CD4+ clones that could be mapped were on average approximately 69% Treg-derived with siplizumab, against about 25% in controls.

This CDR3 spans 14 amino acids. Germline V lookup: CDR1 LNHDA, CDR2 SQIVND (reference sequence). V was shortened by 7 bases and J by 6 bases, with 16 bases between the two germline ends. The receptor was isolated from a human donor in good health. The sequenced sample consisted of non-Treg CD4+ T cells sorted from blood. The genes are TRBV19 and TRBJ1-5, with D possibly matching TRBD1 (6 bases). CDR3 amino acids: CASTPGAQGQPQHF. As DNA, the CDR3 is TGTGCCAGTACCCCAGGGGCTCAGGGTCAGCCCCAGCATTTT.